This T cell receptor (beta chain) was identified during a study of T cell responses to AZD1222 COVID-19 vaccine. Libraries were prepared by immunoSEQ multiplex PCR; TCRdb keeps only in-frame clonotypes and omits some of them. The table lists roughly 55,000 clones, about 85% of them singletons. This clone appeared once. As yet, its antigen is unknown. Findings of the study overall: Among spike-specific TCRs, nearly half reportedly target unmutated variant regions. Females made up more of the donors, who were largely white British, and clonal diversity may have come out too low. Spike-specific TCR repertoires showed rising breadth and depth after two AZD1222 doses.

This TCR derives from an adult in good health. Source: peripheral blood, taken on day 0 of AZD1222 vaccination.

As DNA, the CDR3 is TGTGCCAGCAGCTTGTGGGGGGCATACGAGCAGTACTTC. This gives the protein CASSLWGAYEQYF. The chain employs TRBV5-6 and TRBJ2-7; the D call may be TRBD1 or TRBD2 (6 bases each). Germline V gene sequence: CDR1 SGHDT, CDR2 YYEEEE. V was cut by 1 base and J by 4 bases, with 9 bases left in between. The CDR3 runs 13 residues.